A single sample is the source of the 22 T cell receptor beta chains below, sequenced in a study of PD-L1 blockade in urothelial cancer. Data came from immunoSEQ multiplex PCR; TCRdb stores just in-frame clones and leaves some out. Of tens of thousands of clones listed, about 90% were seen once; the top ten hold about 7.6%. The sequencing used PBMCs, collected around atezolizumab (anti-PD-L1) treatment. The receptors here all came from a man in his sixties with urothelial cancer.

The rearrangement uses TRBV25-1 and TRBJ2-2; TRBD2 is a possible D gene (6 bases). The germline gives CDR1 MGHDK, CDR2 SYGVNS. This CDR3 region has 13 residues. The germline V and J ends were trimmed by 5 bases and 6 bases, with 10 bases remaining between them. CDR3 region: CASSTSFSGELFF. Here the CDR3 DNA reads TGTGCCAGCAGTACTAGCTTTTCCGGGGAGCTGTTTTTT.

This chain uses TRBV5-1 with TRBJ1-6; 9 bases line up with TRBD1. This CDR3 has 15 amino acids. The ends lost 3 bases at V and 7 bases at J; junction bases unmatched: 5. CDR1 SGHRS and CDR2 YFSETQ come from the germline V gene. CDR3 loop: CASSSWDRDNSPLHF. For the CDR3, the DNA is TGCGCCAGCAGCTCCTGGGACAGGGACAATTCACCCCTCCACTTT. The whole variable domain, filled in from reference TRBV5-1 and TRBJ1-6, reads KAGVTQTPRYLIKTRGQQVTLSCSPISGHRSVSWYQQTPGQGLQFLFEYFSETQRNKGNFPGRFSGRQFSNSRSEMNVSTLELGDSALYLCASSSWDRDNSPLHFGNGTRLTVT.

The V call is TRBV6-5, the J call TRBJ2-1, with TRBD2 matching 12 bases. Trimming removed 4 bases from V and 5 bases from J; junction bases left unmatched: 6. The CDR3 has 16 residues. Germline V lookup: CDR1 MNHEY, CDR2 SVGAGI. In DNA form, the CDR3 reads TGTGCCAGCAGTTCTCCTCGGACTAGCGGGGACAATGAGCAGTTCTTC. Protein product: CASSSPRTSGDNEQFF.

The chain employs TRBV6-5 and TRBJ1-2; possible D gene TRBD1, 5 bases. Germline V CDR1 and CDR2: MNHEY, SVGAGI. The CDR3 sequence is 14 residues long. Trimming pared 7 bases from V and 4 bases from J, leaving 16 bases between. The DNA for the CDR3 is TGTGCCAGCACACCAGGGTCTCGATCCTATGGCTACACCTTC. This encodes CASTPGSRSYGYTF.

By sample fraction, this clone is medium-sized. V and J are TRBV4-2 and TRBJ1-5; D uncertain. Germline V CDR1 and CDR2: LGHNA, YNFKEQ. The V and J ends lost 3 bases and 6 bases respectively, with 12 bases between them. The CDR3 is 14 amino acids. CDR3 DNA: TGTGCCAGCAGCCAGGGAGGCCGGTCTCAGCCCCAGCATTTT. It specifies CASSQGGRSQPQHF.

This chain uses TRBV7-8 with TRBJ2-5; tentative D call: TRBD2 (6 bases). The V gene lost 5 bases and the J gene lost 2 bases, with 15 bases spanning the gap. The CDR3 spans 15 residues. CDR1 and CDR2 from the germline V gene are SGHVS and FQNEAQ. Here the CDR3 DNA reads TGTGCCAGCAGCACCCGGAGGGTAGCGCAAGAGACCCAGTACTTC. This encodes CASSTRRVAQETQYF.

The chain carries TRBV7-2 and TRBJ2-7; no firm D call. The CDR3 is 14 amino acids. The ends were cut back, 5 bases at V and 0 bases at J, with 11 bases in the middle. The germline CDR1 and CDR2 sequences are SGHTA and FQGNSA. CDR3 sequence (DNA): TGTGCCAGCAGCCTCGACAACGCCTCCTACGAGCAGTACTTC. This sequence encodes CASSLDNASYEQYF. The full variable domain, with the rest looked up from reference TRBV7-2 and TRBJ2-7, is GAGVSQSPSNKVTEKGKDVELRCDPISGHTALYWYRQSLGQGLEFLIYFQGNSAPDKSGLPSDRFSAERTGGSVSTLTIQRTQQEDSAVYLCASSLDNASYEQYFGPGTRLTVT.

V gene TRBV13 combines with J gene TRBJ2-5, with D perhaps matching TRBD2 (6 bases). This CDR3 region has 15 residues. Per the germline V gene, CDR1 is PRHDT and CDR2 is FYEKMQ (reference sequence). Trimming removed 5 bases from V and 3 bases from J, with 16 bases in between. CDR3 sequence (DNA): TGTGCCAGCAGCCCTAGTGGAGGGCAAGAAGAGACCCAGTACTTC. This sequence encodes CASSPSGGQEETQYF.

CDR3 protein: CASSRTSGSTGELFF. The CDR3 bases are TGTGCCAGTAGTAGGACTAGCGGGAGCACCGGGGAGCTGTTTTTT. The chain combines TRBV19 with TRBJ2-2, with 13 bases fitting TRBD2. This CDR3 spans 15 amino acids. V lost 4 bases to trimming and J lost 4 bases; unmatched junction nucleotides: 0. CDR1 is LNHDA and CDR2 is SQIVND in the germline V gene (reference sequence).

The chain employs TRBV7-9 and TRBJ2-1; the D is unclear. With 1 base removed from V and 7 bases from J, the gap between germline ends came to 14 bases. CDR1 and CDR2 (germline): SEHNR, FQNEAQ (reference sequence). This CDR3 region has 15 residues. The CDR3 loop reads CASSLEPGRGNEQFF. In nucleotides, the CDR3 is TGTGCCAGCAGCTTAGAACCAGGTCGTGGTAATGAGCAGTTCTTC.

CDR3 DNA sequence: TGTGCCAGCAGCTTGTTAACCGGGACTCGACGGGAGACCCAGTACTTC. It encodes CASSLLTGTRRETQYF. The chain carries TRBV5-8 and TRBJ2-5, with D possibly being TRBD2 (6 bases). The V and J ends lost 1 base and 5 bases respectively, with 18 bases between them. The CDR3 sequence is 16 residues long. CDR1 and CDR2 from the germline V gene are SGHTS and YDEGEE.

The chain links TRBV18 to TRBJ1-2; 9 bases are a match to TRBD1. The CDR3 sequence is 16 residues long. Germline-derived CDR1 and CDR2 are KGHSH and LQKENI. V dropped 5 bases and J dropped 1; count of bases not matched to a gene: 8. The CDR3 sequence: CASSSAGTGNNYGYTF. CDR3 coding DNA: TGTGCCAGCTCATCCGCCGGGACAGGGAATAACTATGGCTACACCTTC.

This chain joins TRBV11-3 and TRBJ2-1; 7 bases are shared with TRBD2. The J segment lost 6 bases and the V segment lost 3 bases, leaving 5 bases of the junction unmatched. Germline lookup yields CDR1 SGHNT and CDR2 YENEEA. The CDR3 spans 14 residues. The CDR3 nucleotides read TGTGCCAGCAGCTTCGCGGGGGTTATCAATGAGCAGTTCTTC. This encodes CASSFAGVINEQFF. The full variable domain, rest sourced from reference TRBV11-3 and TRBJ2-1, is EAGVVQSPRYKIIEKKQPVAFWCNPISGHNTLYWYLQNLGQGPELLIRYENEEAVDDSQLPKDRFSAERLKGVDSTLKIQPAELGDSAVYLCASSFAGVINEQFFGPGTRLTVL.

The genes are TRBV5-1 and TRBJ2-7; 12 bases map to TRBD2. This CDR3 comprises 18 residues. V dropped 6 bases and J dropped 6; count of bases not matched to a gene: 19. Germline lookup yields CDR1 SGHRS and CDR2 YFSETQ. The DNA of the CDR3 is TGCGCCAGCACCCCCCTAGCGGGGGGGCCAGAGAACTTGTTCGAGCAGTACTTC. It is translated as CASTPLAGGPENLFEQYF.

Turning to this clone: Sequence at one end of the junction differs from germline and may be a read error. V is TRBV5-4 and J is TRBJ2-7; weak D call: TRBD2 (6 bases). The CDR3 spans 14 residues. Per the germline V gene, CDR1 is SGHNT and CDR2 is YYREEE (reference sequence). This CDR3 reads CASSSGSRGYEQCF. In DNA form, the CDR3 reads TGTGCCAGCAGCTCGGGCAGCCGGGGGTACGAGCAGTGCTTC. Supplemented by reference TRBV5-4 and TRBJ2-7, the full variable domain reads ETGVTQSPTHLIKTRGQQVTLRCSSQSGHNTVSWYQQALGQGPQFIFQYYREEENGRGNFPPRFSGLQFPNYSSELNVNALELDDSALYLCASSSGSRGYEQCFGPGTRLTVT.

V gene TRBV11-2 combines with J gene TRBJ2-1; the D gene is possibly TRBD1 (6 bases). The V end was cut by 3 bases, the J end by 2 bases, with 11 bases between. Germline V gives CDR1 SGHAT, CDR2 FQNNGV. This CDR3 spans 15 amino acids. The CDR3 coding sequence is TGTGCCAGCAGCTTTGTGGGGGACACCTACAATGAGCAGTTCTTC. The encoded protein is CASSFVGDTYNEQFF.

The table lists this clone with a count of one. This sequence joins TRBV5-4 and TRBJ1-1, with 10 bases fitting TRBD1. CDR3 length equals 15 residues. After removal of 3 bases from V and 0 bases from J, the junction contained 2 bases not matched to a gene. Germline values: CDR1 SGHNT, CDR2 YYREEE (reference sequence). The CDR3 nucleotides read TGTGCCAGCAGCTGGGGGACAGGGGTGAACACTGAAGCTTTCTTT. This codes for CASSWGTGVNTEAFF.

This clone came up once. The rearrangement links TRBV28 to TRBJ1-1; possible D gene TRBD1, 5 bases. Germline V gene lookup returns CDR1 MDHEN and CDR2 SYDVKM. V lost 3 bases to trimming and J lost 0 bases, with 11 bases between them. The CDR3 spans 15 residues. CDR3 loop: CASSFSQGMNTEAFF. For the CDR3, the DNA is TGTGCCAGCAGTTTCAGTCAGGGCATGAACACTGAAGCTTTCTTT.

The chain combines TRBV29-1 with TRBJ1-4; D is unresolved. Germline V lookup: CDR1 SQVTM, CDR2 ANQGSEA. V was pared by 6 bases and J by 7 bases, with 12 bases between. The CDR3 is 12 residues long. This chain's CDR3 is CSVDTGREKLFF. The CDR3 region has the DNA TGCAGCGTAGATACGGGTCGTGAAAAACTGTTTTTT. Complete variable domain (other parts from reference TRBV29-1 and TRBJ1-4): SAVISQKPSRDICQRGTSLTIQCQVDSQVTMMFWYRQQPGQSLTLIATANQGSEATYESGFVIDKFPISRPNLTFSTLTVSNMSPEDSSIYLCSVDTGREKLFFGSGTQLSVL.

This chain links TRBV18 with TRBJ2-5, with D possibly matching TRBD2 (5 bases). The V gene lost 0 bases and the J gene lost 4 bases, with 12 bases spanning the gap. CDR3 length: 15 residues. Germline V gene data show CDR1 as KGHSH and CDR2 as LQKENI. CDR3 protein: CASSPPGIRGETQYF. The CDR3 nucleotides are TGTGCCAGCTCACCACCGGGTATTCGGGGAGAGACCCAGTACTTC.

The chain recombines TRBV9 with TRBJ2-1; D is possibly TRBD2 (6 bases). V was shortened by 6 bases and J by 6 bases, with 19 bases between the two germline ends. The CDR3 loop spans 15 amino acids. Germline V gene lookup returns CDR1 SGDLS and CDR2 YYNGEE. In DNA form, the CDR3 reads TGTGCCAGCACCCCCAGGGCAGAGGGAGGCAATGAGCAGTTCTTC. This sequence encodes CASTPRAEGGNEQFF.

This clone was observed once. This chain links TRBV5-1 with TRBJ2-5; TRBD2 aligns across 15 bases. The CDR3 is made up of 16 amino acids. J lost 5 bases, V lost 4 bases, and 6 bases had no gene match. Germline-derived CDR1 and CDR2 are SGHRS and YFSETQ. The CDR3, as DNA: TGCGCCAGCAGCACCTCCGGGACTAGCGGGGGGGAGACCCAGTACTTC. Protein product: CASSTSGTSGGETQYF.